The present T cell receptor beta chain was sequenced within a study of OX40 agonist ivuxolimab in advanced cancers. Whole-study context: Hepatocellular carcinoma, melanoma, renal cell or head and neck cancer affected the dose-escalation patients.

The table came from immunoSEQ multiplex PCR; TCRdb's copy has only in-frame clones and leaves some out. The sample lists 16,000 or so clones; roughly 65% were seen once. The CDR3 runs 14 residues. Trimming shortened V by 1 base and J by 0 bases, and 6 bases separated the two germline ends. Germline CDR1 is SEHNR and CDR2 is FQNEAQ (reference sequence). J is TRBJ2-5 and V is TRBV7-9; D is unclear. The clonotype comes from an adult with an advanced solid tumor such as melanoma, head and neck, liver or kidney cancer. The material was CD4+ or CD8+ T cells sorted from blood, obtained in a trial of the OX40 agonist ivuxolimab. The CDR3 reads CASSLGGNQETQYF. CDR3 bases: TGTGCCAGCAGCTTAGGAGGAAACCAAGAGACCCAGTACTTC. Using reference TRBV7-9 and TRBJ2-5 for the parts outside the CDR3, the full variable domain is DTGVSQNPRHKITKRGQNVTFRCDPISEHNRLYWYRQTLGQGPEFLTYFQNEAQLEKSRLLSDRFSAERPKGSFSTLEIQRTEQGDSAMYLCASSLGGNQETQYFGPGTRLLVL.